Listed below are T cell receptor beta chains from one sample, sequenced in a study of blood T cell repertoires in COVID-19. The assay was immunoSEQ multiplex PCR, and TCRdb's table has in-frame clones only and misses some. The table shows about 200,000 clones, with roughly nine tenths occurring only once. Sequencing used PBMCs or T cells enriched from blood (not recorded which). These receptor sequences come from a woman under 30 who had recovered from COVID-19. Each CDR3 is given with its conserved first and last residue. Fields, in order: clone size, J gene, D gene, V gene, CDR3 protein, CDR3 DNA. The D gene is left open where the match is weak. A clone size is listed for some rows: how often the clone was seen (once, few, many), or a class if it is expanded.

once TRBJ1-3 . TRBV5-1 CASSSDQGSGNTIYF TGCGCCAGCAGCTCCGACCAGGGCTCTGGAAACACCATATATTTT
. TRBJ1-2 . TRBV19 CASSIQEGNYGYTF TGTGCCAGTAGTATACAGGAAGGAAACTATGGCTACACCTTC
. TRBJ2-7 TRBD2 TRBV15 CATLKLAGSSYEQYF TGTGCCACCTTGAAATTAGCGGGAAGCTCCTACGAGCAGTACTTC
once TRBJ2-7 TRBD1 TRBV5-1 CASSLGGQVSYEQYF TGCGCCAGCAGCTTGGGAGGACAGGTCTCCTACGAGCAGTACTTC
. TRBJ2-1 TRBD2 TRBV9 CASSEGLPAGNEQFF TGTGCCAGCAGCGAGGGACTACCCGCTGGCAATGAGCAGTTCTTC
. TRBJ1-2 . TRBV27 CASTMLTGGHYGYTF TGTGCCAGCACCATGCTGACCGGGGGGCACTATGGCTACACCTTC
. TRBJ1-2 TRBD1 TRBV10-2 CASSGRQGARNYGYTF TGCGCCAGCAGTGGGAGACAGGGGGCGCGTAACTATGGCTACACCTTC
. TRBJ2-7 . TRBV10-3 CAIGGWTELEQYF TGTGCCATCGGCGGGTGGACGGAGCTTGAGCAGTACTTC
. TRBJ1-2 . TRBV6-2/TRBV6-3 CASSVDRLNYGYTF TGTGCCAGCAGTGTAGACAGGTTAAACTATGGCTACACCTTC
. TRBJ1-1 . TRBV6-5 CASSYRTTANTEAFF TGTGCCAGCAGTTACAGGACAACAGCGAACACTGAAGCTTTCTTT
. TRBJ1-2 . TRBV9 CASSVGDTPGYGYTF TGTGCCAGCAGCGTAGGGGACACTCCCGGCTATGGCTACACCTTC
. TRBJ2-7 TRBD1 TRBV7-6 CASSLGAGGYEQYF TGTGCCAGCAGCTTAGGGGCAGGGGGCTACGAGCAGTACTTC
. TRBJ2-1 . TRBV19 CASSTGLGYNEQFF TGTGCCAGTAGTACAGGGTTAGGGTACAATGAGCAGTTCTTC
few TRBJ2-1 TRBD2 TRBV30 CAWSSASGGVYNEQFF TGTGCCTGGAGTTCGGCTAGCGGGGGGGTATACAATGAGCAGTTCTTC
. TRBJ2-7 . TRBV7-9 CASSLAGGEQYF TGTGCCAGCAGCTTGGCAGGAGGCGAGCAGTACTTC
few TRBJ1-1 . TRBV29-1 CSVEGTLGTEAFF TGCAGCGTTGAAGGGACATTAGGGACTGAAGCTTTCTTT
. TRBJ1-6 TRBD1 TRBV4-2 CASSQGTGESSPLHF TGTGCCAGCAGCCAAGGAACAGGGGAGTCTTCACCCCTCCACTTT
few TRBJ1-2 . TRBV6-5 CASSYQGGRDGYTF TGTGCCAGCAGTTACCAAGGCGGGAGGGACGGCTACACCTTC
. TRBJ1-6 TRBD1 TRBV19 CASSIAGTGLNSPLHF TGTGCCAGTAGTATAGCCGGGACAGGGCTTAATTCACCCCTCCACTTT
. TRBJ1-5 . TRBV6-5 CASSYGRAGNQPQHF TGTGCCAGCAGTTACGGCAGGGCGGGGAATCAGCCCCAGCATTTT
. TRBJ1-2 . TRBV5-6 CASSFWADLGFYGYTF TGTGCCAGCAGCTTTTGGGCCGATCTGGGCTTTTATGGCTACACCTTC
. TRBJ1-6 . TRBV7-8 CASSGGGRINSPLHF TGTGCCAGCAGTGGGGGGGGCAGAATCAATTCACCCCTCCACTTT
. TRBJ1-4 . TRBV14 CASSQVESRGEKLFF TGTGCCAGCAGCCAAGTGGAGTCACGGGGTGAAAAACTGTTTTTT
. TRBJ1-1 . TRBV27 CASSSPERATEAFF TGTGCCAGCAGTTCCCCCGAGAGGGCCACTGAAGCTTTCTTT
. TRBJ2-3 . TRBV6-5 CASSYSGGRTDTQYF TGTGCCAGCAGTTACTCCGGGGGGCGGACAGATACGCAGTATTTT
. TRBJ1-1 TRBD1 TRBV5-4 CASSPEGAGLLDTEAFF TGTGCCAGCAGCCCGGAGGGGGCTGGTTTGCTCGACACTGAAGCTTTCTTT
. TRBJ2-5 TRBD1 TRBV5-1 CASSREQGGRETQYF TGCGCCAGCAGCCGGGAACAGGGGGGCAGGGAGACCCAGTACTTC
. TRBJ1-6 . TRBV4-1 CASSHVRGPLNSPLHF TGCGCCAGCAGCCACGTAAGGGGCCCTCTTAATTCACCCCTCCACTTT
. TRBJ1-4 TRBD1 TRBV29-1 CSVETRTGGYEKLFF TGCAGCGTTGAAACTCGGACAGGAGGATATGAAAAACTGTTTTTT
few TRBJ2-5 . TRBV11-2 CASSLRTENQETQYF TGTGCCAGCAGCTTACGGACAGAAAACCAAGAGACCCAGTACTTC
. TRBJ2-6 . TRBV5-8 CASSSGVSGANVLTF TGTGCCAGCAGTTCAGGGGTCTCTGGGGCCAACGTCCTGACTTTC
. TRBJ2-1 TRBD2 TRBV11-2 CASSLRTSYEQFF TGTGCCAGCAGCTTACGGACTAGTTATGAGCAGTTCTTC
. TRBJ1-5 TRBD1 TRBV12-5 CASGLVLDRGSNQPQHF TGTGCTAGTGGTTTGGTACTCGACAGGGGGAGCAATCAGCCCCAGCATTTT
once TRBJ2-3 . TRBV5-1 CASSGSESTDTQYF TGCGCCAGCAGCGGTAGCGAGAGCACAGATACGCAGTATTTT
few TRBJ2-3 . TRBV30 CAWSVVASYRRADTQYF TGTGCCTGGAGTGTCGTGGCCTCCTATAGGAGGGCAGATACGCAGTATTTT
. TRBJ1-5 . TRBV19 CASSNRENQPQHF TGTGCCAGTAGTAATAGGGAGAATCAGCCCCAGCATTTT
. TRBJ2-4 TRBD2 TRBV3-1/TRBV3-2 CASSQDSGGAKNIQYF TGTGCCAGCAGCCAGGATAGCGGGGGGGCCAAAAACATTCAGTACTTC
. TRBJ2-3 TRBD1 TRBV9 CASSPLRQGAYTQYF TGTGCCAGCAGCCCACTGAGGCAGGGGGCGTATACGCAGTATTTT
. TRBJ2-7 TRBD1 TRBV18 CASSTTGQGPSEQYF TGTGCCAGCTCAACTACGGGACAGGGCCCTTCCGAGCAGTACTTC
. TRBJ1-2 . TRBV7-9 CASSRDYGYTF TGTGCCAGCAGCCGTGACTATGGCTACACCTTC
. TRBJ2-5 TRBD1 TRBV19 CASSGTGRGETQYF TGTGCCAGTAGCGGGACAGGGAGAGGGGAGACCCAGTACTTC
. TRBJ1-6 TRBD1 TRBV10-3 CAISESRTGGAYNSPLHF TGTGCCATCAGTGAGTCCAGGACAGGGGGCGCCTATAATTCACCCCTCCACTTT
. TRBJ1-1 TRBD1 TRBV6-5 CASELQGAGGTEAFF TGTGCCAGCGAGCTACAGGGGGCGGGGGGCACTGAAGCTTTCTTT
many TRBJ2-3 TRBD2 TRBV27 CASGGLAGSIGGKDTQYF TGTGCCAGCGGAGGCCTAGCGGGGTCCATCGGGGGAAAGGATACGCAGTATTTT
. TRBJ1-6 . TRBV7-6 CASSLGQASSPLHF TGTGCCAGCAGCTTAGGACAGGCTAGTTCACCCCTCCACTTT
. TRBJ1-5 TRBD1 TRBV15 CATSRRWTGWDNQPQHF TGTGCCACCAGCAGACGCTGGACAGGGTGGGACAATCAGCCCCAGCATTTT
. TRBJ1-1 TRBD1 TRBV20-1 CSAKQGSEAFF TGCAGTGCTAAACAGGGGTCTGAAGCTTTCTTT
. TRBJ1-3 . TRBV9 CASSSWGAGNTIYF TGTGCCAGCTCATCGTGGGGGGCTGGAAACACCATATATTTT
. TRBJ1-2 TRBD1 TRBV5-1 CASSPGTGQGYTF TGCGCCAGCAGCCCGGGGACAGGGCAAGGCTACACCTTC
few TRBJ1-1 . TRBV28 CASSIATVIITEAFF TGTGCCAGCAGTATCGCCACAGTGATCATCACTGAAGCTTTCTTT
. TRBJ2-7 . TRBV5-6 CASSLVRSYEQYF TGTGCCAGCAGCTTAGTCAGATCCTACGAGCAGTACTTC
. TRBJ1-3 . TRBV5-1 CASSLDDRGNTIYF TGCGCCAGCAGCTTGGATGACAGGGGAAACACCATATATTTT
. TRBJ2-1 TRBD2 TRBV6-2/TRBV6-3 CASSSPSSGGIHEQFF TGTGCCAGCAGTTCCCCCTCTAGCGGGGGGATACATGAGCAGTTCTTC
. TRBJ1-2 TRBD1 TRBV6-5 CASSTGGGNYGYTF TGTGCCAGCAGCACAGGGGGGGGTAACTATGGCTACACCTTC
once TRBJ1-3 TRBD1 TRBV10-3 CAISVGGGAVGNTIYF TGTGCCATCAGTGTAGGAGGGGGCGCCGTAGGAAACACCATATATTTT
once TRBJ1-5 TRBD1 TRBV4-1 CASSQPGQNQPQHF TGCGCCAGCAGCCAACCGGGACAGAATCAGCCCCAGCATTTT
. TRBJ1-4 . TRBV2 CASSGEFNEKLFF TGTGCCAGCAGTGGGGAGTTTAATGAAAAACTGTTTTTT
. TRBJ2-1 TRBD1 TRBV19 CASSIRGQGAIRSYNEQFF TGTGCCAGTAGTATCAGGGGACAGGGCGCGATTCGCTCCTACAATGAGCAGTTCTTC
. TRBJ1-4 . TRBV7-2 CASSLSLNEKLFF TGTGCCAGCAGCTTGAGCTTAAATGAAAAACTGTTTTTT
. TRBJ1-2 TRBD1 TRBV2 CASPSIDRDDGYTF TGTGCCAGCCCGTCAATCGACAGGGATGACGGCTACACCTTC